These T cell receptor beta chains were read from a single sample in a study of T cells expressing NK-cell markers. TCRdb reworked the 5' RACE reads into one entry per CDR3 protein, no DNA. The specimen's table records roughly 390,000 distinct CDR3 sequences. Sequenced material: blood T cells: a sorted CD56 or NKG2C T cell subset, CD4+ or CD8+ T cells, or bulk PBMC T cells (not recorded which). These receptor sequences come from a woman between 45 and 60 years old in good health. Both conserved end residues are part of each CDR3.

>TRBV5-1|TRBJ2-1
CASSLAGGLKFF
>TRBV15|TRBJ2-1
CATSRDPSGLAVEQFF
>TRBV7-8|TRBJ2-3
CASSLASGRGSDTQYF
>TRBV12-3/TRBV12-4|TRBJ2-5
CASSLRRGQETQYF
>TRBV27|TRBJ2-7
CASSPQTGWLVEQYF
>TRBV28|TRBJ2-3
CASRVAGVVTDTQYF
>TRBV10-1|TRBJ2-3
CASSESGQGVTQYF
>TRBV30|TRBJ2-1
CAWSVAQWGGTQFF
>TRBV11-2|TRBJ1-4
CASSSNRGGMRLFF
>TRBV7-9|TRBJ2-1
CASSLVGAGVNEQFF
>TRBV7-2|TRBJ1-3
CASSLFAVGTKNTIYF
>TRBV6-2/TRBV6-3|TRBJ2-1
CASILSDRGYNEQFF
>TRBV6-6|TRBJ2-7
CASSYAGNEQYF
>TRBV5-1|TRBJ2-2
CASSLGSPRWAGELFF
>TRBV4-1|TRBJ2-1
CASSRTVVGGNEQFF
>TRBV5-1|TRBJ2-3
CASSLASGGVDTQYF
>TRBV7-8|TRBJ2-2
CASSLALAGGLLSGELFF
>TRBV10-3|TRBJ2-2
CATTPGGPGTGELFF